This entry features one TCR beta chain sequence. It has no known antigen specificity. No qualities accompany the bases; no much larger clone lies one base away. This entry is derived from a study of human T cells and chemical hapten exposure (dated by TCRdb to about 2021). Context from the whole study: For sensitization, 2% DPC in acetone was applied to a 2 cm by 2 cm area of upper inner arm skin. Peripheral blood TCR repertoire changes were tracked in vivo in alopecia patients during primary and secondary sensitization to the hapten diphenylcyclopropenone (DPC). Roughly 30 alopecia patients gave blood for TCR sequencing at one to four time points (pre-sensitization, 2, 6 and 24 weeks). Patch testing was done on the upper back using Finn chambers containing 0.01% DPC, and results were scored after 6 days according to International Contact Dermatitis Research Group standards. Blood samples were taken from patients before sensitization (week 0) and then at 2, 6 and about 24 weeks after DPC sensitization. Libraries were combined into a pool for sequencing, and differences in TCR yield between samples came mainly from small differences in library volumes within the pool. The patient cohort, mostly female, included alopecia areata with under or over 50% scalp involvement, alopecia totalis and alopecia universalis. Weekly therapeutic DPC doses were additionally applied to the scalp of patients throughout the approximately 24-week study period.

The sample's time point label, in plain terms: pre-sensitization, week 0. The treatment or condition tag for this specimen amounts to: therapeutic diphenylcyclopropenone sensitization with weekly scalp DPC. Blood at each patch-test visit was drawn before the patch test was applied. Patients were eligible if aged 18 to 70, diagnosed with alopecia and judged suitable for DPC therapy, and pregnant patients were excluded. Unfractionated whole blood was collected in Tempus Blood RNA tubes, and total RNA was extracted from that blood. Findings and caveats that apply to the study as a whole: No change with DPC sensitization was found in the number of TCRs above 1 in 1000 frequency, and no evidence of global repertoire structure alterations was found. Because every patient had alopecia, a presumed autoimmune disease, the patients' immune response might differ from that of healthy individuals. Compared with pre-sensitization or healthy control sets, expanded TCRs formed significantly more large CDR3 similarity clusters, which is consistent with antigen-driven responses. A positive correlation was found between the number of PT1 expanded TCRs and patch test score, with significance reached at thresholds 8, 16 and 32 but not 4. After repeated subsampling, changes were observed in the strength of the expansion versus patch-test correlation and in the threshold at which the correlation became significant.

The library was made by RACE. Instrument on record: NextSeq 500. During library preparation, unique molecular identifiers were attached to individual cDNA molecules so that TCRs could be counted in a quantitative, reproducible way. Both TCR alpha and TCR beta chains were sequenced from each blood RNA sample. Per the original workflow: The median number of TCRs per sample was 95,638, ranging from 23,224 to 690,600. The Decombinator software suite was used to annotate V, J and CDR3 in the TCR reads. For the PS versus PT1 abundance plots, all samples were subsampled to the same number of TCRs (28,000). TCRs were defined as expanded if absent before sensitization and observed at least eight times at the 2-week time point. The public reads were quality trimmed at Q25 with fastp and then assembled into clones with MiXCR by TCRdb, keeping productive beta chains. Each entry merges the rows of one CDR3 protein and shows their most common DNA and genes. TCRdb, rather than the study authors, made the V and J calls. This sample lists around 300,000 distinct CDR3 sequences; approximately 8% were detected once. More than 0.95% of the sample goes to the ten largest clones.

The CDR3 sequence holds 14 residues, the cysteine and phenylalanine included. The DNA shown is the 42-base CDR3, in frame from base 1. Ends trimmed: V by 10 bases, J by 1 base; bases unmatched to a gene: 6. In the germline V gene (reference sequence), CDR1 corresponds to MNHEY and CDR2 to SMNVEV. This chain is built from TRBV27 and TRBJ2-1; TRBD2 agrees with 8 junctional bases. The starting material was whole blood, obtained in connection with sensitization to the hapten diphenylcyclopropenone (DPC). This TCR came from a young man with alopecia areata. Some clones in this sample may be carry-over from other donors' samples. The sequence in DNA is TGTGCCACCCGTATAGCGGGGTCCTACAATGAGCAGTTCTTC. It translates to CATRIAGSYNEQFF.